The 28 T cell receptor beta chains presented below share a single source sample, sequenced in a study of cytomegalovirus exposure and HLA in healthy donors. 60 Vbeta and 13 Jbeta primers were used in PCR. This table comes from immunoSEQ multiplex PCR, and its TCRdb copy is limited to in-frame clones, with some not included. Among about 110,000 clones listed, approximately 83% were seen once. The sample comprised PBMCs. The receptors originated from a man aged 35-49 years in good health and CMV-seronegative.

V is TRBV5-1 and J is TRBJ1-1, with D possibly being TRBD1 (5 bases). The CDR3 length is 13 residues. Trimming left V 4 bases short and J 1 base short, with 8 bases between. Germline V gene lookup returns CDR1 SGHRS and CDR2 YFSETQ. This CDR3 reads CASSLTENTEAFF. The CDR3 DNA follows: TGCGCCAGCAGCCTGACAGAGAACACTGAAGCTTTCTTT.

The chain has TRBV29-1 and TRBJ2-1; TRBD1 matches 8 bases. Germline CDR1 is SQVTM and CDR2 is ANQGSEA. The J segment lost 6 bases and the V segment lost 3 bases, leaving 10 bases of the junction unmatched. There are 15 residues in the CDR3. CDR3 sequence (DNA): TGCAGCGTTGATAGAAAGGCGACAGGGGTCAATGAGCAGTTCTTC. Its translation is CSVDRKATGVNEQFF.

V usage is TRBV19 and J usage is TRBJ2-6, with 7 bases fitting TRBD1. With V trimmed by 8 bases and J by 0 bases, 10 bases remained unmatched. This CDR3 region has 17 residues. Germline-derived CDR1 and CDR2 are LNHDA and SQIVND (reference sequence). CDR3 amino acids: CASGNPGQFSGANVLTF. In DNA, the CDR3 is TGTGCCAGTGGAAACCCGGGACAGTTCTCTGGGGCCAACGTCCTGACTTTC.

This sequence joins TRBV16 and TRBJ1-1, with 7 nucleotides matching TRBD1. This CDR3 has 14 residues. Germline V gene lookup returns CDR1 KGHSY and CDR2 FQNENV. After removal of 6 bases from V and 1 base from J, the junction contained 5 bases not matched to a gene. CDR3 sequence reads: CASREDRSNTEAFF. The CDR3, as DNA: TGTGCCAGCAGAGAGGACAGGTCGAACACTGAAGCTTTCTTT.

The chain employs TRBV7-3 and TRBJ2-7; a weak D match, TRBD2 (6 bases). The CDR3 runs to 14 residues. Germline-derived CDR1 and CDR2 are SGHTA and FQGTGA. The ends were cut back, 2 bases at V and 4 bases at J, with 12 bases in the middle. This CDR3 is CASSLYSGAYEQYF. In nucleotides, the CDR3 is TGTGCCAGCAGCTTATATAGCGGAGCTTACGAGCAGTACTTC.

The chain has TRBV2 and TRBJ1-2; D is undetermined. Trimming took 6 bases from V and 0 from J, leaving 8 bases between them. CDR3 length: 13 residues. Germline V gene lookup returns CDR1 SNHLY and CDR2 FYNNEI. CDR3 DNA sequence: TGTGCCAGCAGCTGGGCAGCTAACTATGGCTACACCTTC. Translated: CASSWAANYGYTF.

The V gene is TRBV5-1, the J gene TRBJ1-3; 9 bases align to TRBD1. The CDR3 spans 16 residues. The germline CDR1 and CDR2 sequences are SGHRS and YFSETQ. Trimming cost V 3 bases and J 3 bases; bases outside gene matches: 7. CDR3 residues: CASSSTGGGFGNTIYF. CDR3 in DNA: TGCGCCAGCAGCTCCACAGGGGGCGGTTTTGGAAACACCATATATTTT. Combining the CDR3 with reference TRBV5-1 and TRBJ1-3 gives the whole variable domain KAGVTQTPRYLIKTRGQQVTLSCSPISGHRSVSWYQQTPGQGLQFLFEYFSETQRNKGNFPGRFSGRQFSNSRSEMNVSTLELGDSALYLCASSSTGGGFGNTIYFGEGSWLTVV.

The CDR3 is CASSLLYEQYF. CDR3 bases: TGTGCCAGCAGCTTACTCTACGAGCAGTACTTC. The V call is TRBV13, the J call TRBJ2-7; the D is unclear. The CDR3 loop spans 11 amino acids. Germline V gives CDR1 PRHDT, CDR2 FYEKMQ (reference sequence). V gave up 2 bases and J gave up 3 bases, with 2 bases separating them.

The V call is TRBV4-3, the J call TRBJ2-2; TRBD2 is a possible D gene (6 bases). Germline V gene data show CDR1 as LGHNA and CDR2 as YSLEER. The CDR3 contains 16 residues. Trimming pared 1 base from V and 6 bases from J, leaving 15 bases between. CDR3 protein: CASSQGGRGSAGELFF. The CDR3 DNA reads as TGCGCCAGCAGCCAAGGGGGCCGGGGGAGCGCCGGGGAGCTGTTTTTT.

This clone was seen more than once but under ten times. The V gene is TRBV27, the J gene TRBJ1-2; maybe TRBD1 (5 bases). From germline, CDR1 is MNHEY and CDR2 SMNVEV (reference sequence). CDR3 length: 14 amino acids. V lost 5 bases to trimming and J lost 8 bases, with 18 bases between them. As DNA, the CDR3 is TGTGCCAGCAGTAAGGACAAATTGAGCCTCGGCTACACCTTC. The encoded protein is CASSKDKLSLGYTF.

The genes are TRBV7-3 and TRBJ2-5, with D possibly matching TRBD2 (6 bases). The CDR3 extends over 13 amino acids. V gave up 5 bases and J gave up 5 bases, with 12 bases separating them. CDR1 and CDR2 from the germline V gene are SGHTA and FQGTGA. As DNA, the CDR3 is TGTGCCAGCAGCCGGGGGTACAGCGAGACCCAGTACTTC. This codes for CASSRGYSETQYF.

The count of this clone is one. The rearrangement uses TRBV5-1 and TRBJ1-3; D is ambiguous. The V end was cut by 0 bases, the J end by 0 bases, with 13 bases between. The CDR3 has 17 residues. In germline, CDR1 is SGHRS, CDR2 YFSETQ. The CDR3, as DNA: TGCGCCAGCAGCTTGGGCCAAACCGGGATCTCTGGAAACACCATATATTTT. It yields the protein CASSLGQTGISGNTIYF.

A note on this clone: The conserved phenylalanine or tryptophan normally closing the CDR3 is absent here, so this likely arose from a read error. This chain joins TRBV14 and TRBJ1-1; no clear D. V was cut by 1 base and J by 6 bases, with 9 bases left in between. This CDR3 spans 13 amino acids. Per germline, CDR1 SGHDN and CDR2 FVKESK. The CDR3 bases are TGTGCCAGCAGCCAAGTCAGGTTGGCTGAAGCTTTCGTT. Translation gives CASSQVRLAEAFV.

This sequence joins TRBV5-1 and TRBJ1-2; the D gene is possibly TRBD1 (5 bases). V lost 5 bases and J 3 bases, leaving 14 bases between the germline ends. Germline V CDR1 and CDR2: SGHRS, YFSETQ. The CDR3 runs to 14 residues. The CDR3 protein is CASSIFQGDYGYTF. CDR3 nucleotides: TGCGCCAGCAGTATATTCCAAGGGGACTATGGCTACACCTTC.

The CDR3, as DNA: TGTGCCAGCAGACCCGGACAGGGATCCTACAATGAGCAGTTCTTC. It codes for CASRPGQGSYNEQFF. The chain employs TRBV7-9 and TRBJ2-1; 8 bases agree with TRBD1. Germline V lookup: CDR1 SEHNR, CDR2 FQNEAQ (reference sequence). J lost 1 base, V lost 6 bases, and 5 bases had no gene match. The CDR3 spans 15 residues.

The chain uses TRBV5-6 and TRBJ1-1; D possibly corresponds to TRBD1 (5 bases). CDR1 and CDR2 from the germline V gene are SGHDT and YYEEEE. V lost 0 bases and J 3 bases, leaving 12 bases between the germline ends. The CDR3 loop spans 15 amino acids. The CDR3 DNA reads TGTGCCAGCAGCTTGGCCGGGGGGAGAGACACTGAAGCTTTCTTT. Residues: CASSLAGGRDTEAFF.

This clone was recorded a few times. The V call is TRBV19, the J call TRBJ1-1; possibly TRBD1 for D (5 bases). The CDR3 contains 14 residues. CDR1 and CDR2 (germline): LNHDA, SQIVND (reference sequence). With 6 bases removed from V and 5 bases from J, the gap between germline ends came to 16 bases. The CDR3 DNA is TGTGCCAGTAGAGGGACTGCCACCTTGACTGAAGCTTTCTTT. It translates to CASRGTATLTEAFF.

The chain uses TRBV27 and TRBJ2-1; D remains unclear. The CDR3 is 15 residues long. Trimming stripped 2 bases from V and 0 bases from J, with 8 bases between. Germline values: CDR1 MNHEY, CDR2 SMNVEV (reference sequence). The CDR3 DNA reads TGTGCCAGCAGTTTAGGCCCGAACTCCTACAATGAGCAGTTCTTC. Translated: CASSLGPNSYNEQFF.

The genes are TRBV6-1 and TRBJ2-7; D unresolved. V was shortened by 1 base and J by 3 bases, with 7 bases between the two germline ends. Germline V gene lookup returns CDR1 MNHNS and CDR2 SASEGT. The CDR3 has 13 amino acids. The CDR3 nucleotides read TGTGCCAGCAGTGAAGAGGCAGGCTACGAGCAGTACTTC. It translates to CASSEEAGYEQYF.

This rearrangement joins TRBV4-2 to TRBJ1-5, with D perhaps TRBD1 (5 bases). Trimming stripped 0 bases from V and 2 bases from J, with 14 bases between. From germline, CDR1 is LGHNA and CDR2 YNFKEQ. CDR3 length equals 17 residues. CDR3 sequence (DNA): TGTGCCAGCAGCCAAGATGATAGGGGTAGGGGCAATCAGCCCCAGCATTTT. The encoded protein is CASSQDDRGRGNQPQHF.

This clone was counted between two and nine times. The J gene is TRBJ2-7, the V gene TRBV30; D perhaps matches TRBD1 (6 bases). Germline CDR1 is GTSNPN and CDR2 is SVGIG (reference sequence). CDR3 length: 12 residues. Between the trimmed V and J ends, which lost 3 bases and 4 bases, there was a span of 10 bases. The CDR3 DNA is TGTGCCTGGAGCTTACAGGGATACGAGCAGTACTTC. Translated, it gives CAWSLQGYEQYF.

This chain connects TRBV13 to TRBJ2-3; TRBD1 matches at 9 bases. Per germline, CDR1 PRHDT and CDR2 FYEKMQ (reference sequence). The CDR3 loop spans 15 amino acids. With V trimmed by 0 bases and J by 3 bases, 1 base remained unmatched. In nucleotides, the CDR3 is TGTGCCAGCAGCTTAGGGACAGGGGGAACAGATACGCAGTATTTT. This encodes CASSLGTGGTDTQYF.

CDR3: CASSLVGGDQPQHF. The CDR3 DNA reads as TGTGCCAGCAGCTTAGTAGGGGGAGATCAGCCCCAGCATTTT. The chain recombines TRBV11-2 with TRBJ1-5; possibly TRBD1 for D (6 bases). From germline, CDR1 is SGHAT and CDR2 FQNNGV. V was trimmed by 1 base and J by 5 bases, leaving 9 bases between them. The CDR3 totals 14 residues.

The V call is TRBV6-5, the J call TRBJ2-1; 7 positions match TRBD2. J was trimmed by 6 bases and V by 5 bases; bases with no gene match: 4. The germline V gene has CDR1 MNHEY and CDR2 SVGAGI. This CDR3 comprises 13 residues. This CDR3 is CASSRGLFNEQFF. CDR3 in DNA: TGTGCCAGCAGTCGGGGACTATTCAATGAGCAGTTCTTC.

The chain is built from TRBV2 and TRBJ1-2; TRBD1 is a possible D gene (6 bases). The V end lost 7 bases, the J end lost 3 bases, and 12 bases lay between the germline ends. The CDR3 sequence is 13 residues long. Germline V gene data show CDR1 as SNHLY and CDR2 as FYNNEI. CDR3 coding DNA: TGTGCCAGCACGGGGGGCTGGGACTATGGCTACACCTTC. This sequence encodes CASTGGWDYGYTF.

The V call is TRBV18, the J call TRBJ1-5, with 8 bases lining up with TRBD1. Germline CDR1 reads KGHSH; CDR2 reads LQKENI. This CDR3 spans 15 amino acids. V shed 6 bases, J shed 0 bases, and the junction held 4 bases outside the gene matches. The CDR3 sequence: CASSLTGDSNQPQHF. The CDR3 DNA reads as TGTGCCAGCTCGTTGACAGGGGATAGCAATCAGCCCCAGCATTTT.

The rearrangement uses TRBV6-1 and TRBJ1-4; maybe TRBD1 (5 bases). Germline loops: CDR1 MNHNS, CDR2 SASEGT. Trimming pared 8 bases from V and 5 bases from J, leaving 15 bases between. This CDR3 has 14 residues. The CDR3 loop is CASCPARVNEKLFF. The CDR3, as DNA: TGTGCCAGCTGTCCCGCCAGGGTAAATGAAAAACTGTTTTTT.

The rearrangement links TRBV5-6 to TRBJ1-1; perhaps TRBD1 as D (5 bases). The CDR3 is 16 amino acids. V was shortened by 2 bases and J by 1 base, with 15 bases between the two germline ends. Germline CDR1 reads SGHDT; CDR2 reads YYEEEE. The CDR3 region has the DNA TGTGCCAGCAGCTTTTGGATGGGGCAGGAGAACACTGAAGCTTTCTTT. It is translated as CASSFWMGQENTEAFF. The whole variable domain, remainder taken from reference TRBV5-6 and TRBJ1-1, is DAGVTQSPTHLIKTRGQQVTLRCSPKSGHDTVSWYQQALGQGPQFIFQYYEEEERQRGNFPDRFSGHQFPNYSSELNVNALLLGDSALYLCASSFWMGQENTEAFFGQGTRLTVV.